These 30 T cell receptor beta chains were sequenced from one sample in a study of blood T cell repertoires in COVID-19. Measured with immunoSEQ multiplex PCR; TCRdb has only the in-frame clones, and not every one. The repertoire consists of about 110,000 clones, with less than 75% occurring once and the leading ten covering under 10%. Sequenced material: peripheral blood. The receptors were sampled from a woman between 55 and 75 years old with acute or convalescent COVID-19.

Points on this clone: In the same sample, other DNA sequences code for this CDR3. The chain links TRBV7-9 to TRBJ1-3; the D is unclear. This CDR3 contains 14 residues. CDR1 is SEHNR, CDR2 FQNEAQ, per germline (reference sequence). Trimming pared 5 bases from V and 0 bases from J, leaving 8 bases between. Here the CDR3 reads CASSPDISGNTIYF. CDR3 nucleotides: TGTGCCAGCAGCCCAGACATCTCTGGAAACACCATATATTTT.

The chain is built from TRBV2 and TRBJ1-5; the match to TRBD1 covers 8 bases. There are 16 residues in the CDR3. The ends lost 1 base at V and 4 bases at J; junction bases unmatched: 6. Germline V lookup: CDR1 SNHLY, CDR2 FYNNEI. CDR3 loop: CASSEGTGFGNQPQHF. As DNA, the CDR3 is TGTGCCAGCAGTGAAGGGACAGGGTTTGGGAATCAGCCCCAGCATTTT. Variable domain in full (rest from reference TRBV2 and TRBJ1-5): EPEVTQTPSHQVTQMGQEVILRCVPISNHLYFYWYRQILGQKVEFLVSFYNNEISEKSEIFDDQFSVERPDGSNFTLKIRSTKLEDSAMYFCASSEGTGFGNQPQHFGDGTRLSIL.

This clone showed up just a few times. V is TRBV7-2 and J is TRBJ1-4, with no clear D. The CDR3 is 12 amino acids. Germline CDR1 SGHTA, CDR2 FQGNSA. The V and J ends lost 3 bases and 8 bases respectively, with 7 bases between them. Written as DNA, the CDR3 is TGTGCCAGCAGCTTTTCCTCCGAAAAACTGTTTTTT. Encoded protein: CASSFSSEKLFF.

The CDR3 coding sequence is TGTGCCAGCAGCATGGATGGGAGCGACAATGAGCAGTTCTTC. As protein: CASSMDGSDNEQFF. This sequence joins TRBV5-4 and TRBJ2-1, with a tentative D call TRBD2 (5 bases). CDR1 and CDR2 (germline): SGHNT, YYREEE (reference sequence). Trimming took off 4 bases at V and 5 bases at J, with 13 bases between the two ends. This CDR3 contains 14 residues.

The J gene is TRBJ1-1, the V gene TRBV10-3; TRBD1 aligns across 7 bases. Germline V gene sequence: CDR1 ENHRY, CDR2 SYGVKD. The CDR3 contains 15 residues. V dropped 4 bases and J dropped 0; count of bases not matched to a gene: 5. In DNA, the CDR3 is TGTGCCATCAGTGCGGGACAGACTATGAACACTGAAGCTTTCTTT. It translates to CAISAGQTMNTEAFF.

The chain uses TRBV2 and TRBJ2-3; the match to TRBD1 covers 9 bases. CDR3 length equals 16 residues. Per the germline V gene, CDR1 is SNHLY and CDR2 is FYNNEI. Trimming at V came to 3 bases and at J to 8 bases, leaving 12 bases not matched to a gene. Here the CDR3 DNA reads TGTGCCAGCAGTGAGGGACAGGGTTGGATGCGCGGTACGCAGTATTTT. It is translated as CASSEGQGWMRGTQYF.

The rearrangement links TRBV19 to TRBJ2-7, with TRBD1 matching over 10 bases. V was clipped by 3 bases and J by 2 bases; unmatched bases: 1. The germline CDR1 and CDR2 sequences are LNHDA and SQIVND (reference sequence). This CDR3 comprises 14 residues. CDR3 nucleotides: TGTGCCAGTAGTATCGGACAGGGGGCCTACGAGCAGTACTTC. Translated: CASSIGQGAYEQYF.

The rearrangement links TRBV19 to TRBJ1-1; TRBD1 matches 8 bases. This CDR3 region has 14 residues. Per the germline V gene, CDR1 is LNHDA and CDR2 is SQIVND (reference sequence). V lost 4 bases, J lost 3 bases, and 4 bases stayed unmatched. The CDR3 sequence is CASSRDRWDTEAFF. The CDR3 DNA reads TGTGCCAGTAGTAGGGACAGGTGGGACACTGAAGCTTTCTTT.

Only a few counts were recorded for this clone. J is TRBJ1-5 and V is TRBV9; 11 bases are a match to TRBD1. The CDR3 consists of 15 residues. Looked up from germline, CDR1 is SGDLS and CDR2 is YYNGEE. V shed 1 base and J 7 bases; nucleotides not matched to a gene: 4. The CDR3 coding sequence is TGTGCCAGCAGCGTAACCGGGACAGGGGGACAGCCCCAGCATTTT. This codes for CASSVTGTGGQPQHF.

V gene TRBV24-1 combines with J gene TRBJ1-2; TRBD1 agrees at 7 bases. Per germline, CDR1 KGHDR and CDR2 SFDVKD. J was trimmed by 4 bases and V by 1 base; bases with no gene match: 2. The CDR3 has 14 amino acids. CDR3 amino acids: CATSDFRTGYGYTF. CDR3 nucleotides: TGTGCCACCAGTGATTTCAGGACAGGCTATGGCTACACCTTC.

This rearrangement joins TRBV5-4 to TRBJ1-2; perhaps TRBD1 as D (6 bases). V was clipped by 0 bases and J by 3 bases, with 9 bases between them. Germline V gives CDR1 SGHNT, CDR2 YYREEE (reference sequence). This CDR3 is 14 amino acids long. The DNA for the CDR3 is TGTGCCAGCAGCTTGGTACCAGGGGACTATGGCTACACCTTC. Residues: CASSLVPGDYGYTF.

The genes are TRBV28 and TRBJ1-1, with 8 nucleotides matching TRBD1. With V trimmed by 6 bases and J by 11 bases, 11 bases remained unmatched. This CDR3 region has 13 residues. Germline V gene lookup returns CDR1 MDHEN and CDR2 SYDVKM. The CDR3 loop is CASSRSWDRLAFF. CDR3 nucleotide sequence: TGTGCCAGCAGCCGGAGTTGGGACAGGCTGGCTTTCTTT. The full variable domain, completed using reference TRBV28 and TRBJ1-1, is DVKVTQSSRYLVKRTGEKVFLECVQDMDHENMFWYRQDPGLGLRLIYFSYDVKMKEKGDIPEGYSVSREKKERFSLILESASTNQTSMYLCASSRSWDRLAFFGQGTRLTVV.

The chain uses TRBV10-3 and TRBJ1-5, with 8 bases that match TRBD1. Germline assignment: CDR1 ENHRY and CDR2 SYGVKD. The CDR3 is made up of 15 amino acids. V shed 6 bases, J shed 3 bases, and the junction held 7 bases outside the gene matches. The DNA of the CDR3 is TGTGCCATCAGCCGGGGACAGGAAAACAATCAGCCCCAGCATTTT. Protein sequence: CAISRGQENNQPQHF.

J is TRBJ1-2 and V is TRBV27; D possibly corresponds to TRBD1 (6 bases). Deletions cut 5 bases from V and 8 bases from J, with 15 bases between. Germline V gene sequence: CDR1 MNHEY, CDR2 SMNVEV (reference sequence). This CDR3 is 13 amino acids long. The CDR3 nucleotides are TGTGCCAGCAGTGCTAAACAGGGCTGGGGCTACACCTTC. It encodes CASSAKQGWGYTF.

The chain links TRBV28 to TRBJ2-1, with 8 bases aligning to TRBD2. The V and J ends lost 7 bases and 5 bases, in that order; junction bases with no gene match: 7. The CDR3 is 14 amino acids. Germline V CDR1 and CDR2: MDHEN, SYDVKM. The CDR3 sequence is CASKPGLVDNEQFF. As DNA, the CDR3 is TGTGCCAGCAAACCGGGACTAGTAGACAATGAGCAGTTCTTC. Drawing the rest from reference TRBV28 and TRBJ2-1, the complete variable domain is DVKVTQSSRYLVKRTGEKVFLECVQDMDHENMFWYRQDPGLGLRLIYFSYDVKMKEKGDIPEGYSVSREKKERFSLILESASTNQTSMYLCASKPGLVDNEQFFGPGTRLTVL.

The CDR3 reads CASGAGYANTGELFF. In nucleotides, the CDR3 is TGTGCCAGTGGCGCAGGTTACGCGAACACCGGGGAGCTGTTTTTT. The chain is built from TRBV19 and TRBJ2-2; D unclear. This CDR3 contains 15 residues. The V and J ends lost 8 bases and 0 bases respectively, with 13 bases between them. Germline CDR1 LNHDA, CDR2 SQIVND (reference sequence).

This clone was seen only a few times. The chain recombines TRBV18 with TRBJ2-5; no definite D call. The CDR3 totals 12 residues. CDR1 is KGHSH and CDR2 is LQKENI in the germline V gene. Trimming removed 4 bases from V and 3 bases from J, with 6 bases in between. CDR3 DNA sequence: TGTGCCAGCTCACTACGAGAAGAGACCCAGTACTTC. Its protein product is CASSLREETQYF.

V and J are TRBV4-1 and TRBJ1-1; 7 nucleotides align to TRBD1. In germline, CDR1 is MGHRA, CDR2 YSYEKL. This CDR3 region has 16 residues. Trimming took 0 bases from V and 0 from J; bases not matched to a gene: 4. For the CDR3, the DNA is TGCGCCAGCAGCCAAGACGGCGGGACAGTGAACACTGAAGCTTTCTTT. As protein: CASSQDGGTVNTEAFF.

Notes on this clone: In the same sample, other DNA sequences code for this CDR3. The chain carries TRBV15 and TRBJ2-7, with D possibly TRBD2 on 6 matching bases. Germline CDR1 and CDR2: LNHNV and YYDKDF (reference sequence). Trimming cost V 0 bases and J 4 bases, with 7 bases left between them. This CDR3 comprises 13 residues. CDR3 loop: CATSRDRGYEQYF. The CDR3 DNA reads as TGTGCCACCAGCAGAGATCGGGGGTACGAGCAGTACTTC.

The chain has TRBV28 and TRBJ1-6; no clear D. The CDR3 sequence is 12 residues long. Trimming cost V 5 bases and J 14 bases, with 13 bases left between them. The germline CDR1 and CDR2 sequences are MDHEN and SYDVKM. This CDR3 reads CASSTVPVTLHF. CDR3 DNA sequence: TGTGCCAGCAGTACAGTTCCGGTAACCCTCCACTTT.

V is TRBV19 and J is TRBJ1-5; D uncertain. Germline CDR1 reads LNHDA; CDR2 reads SQIVND (reference sequence). Trimming pared 1 base from V and 7 bases from J, leaving 8 bases between. CDR3 length equals 13 residues. CDR3 nucleotide sequence: TGTGCCAGTAGTATAGTAGCGGAACAGCCCCAGCATTTT. Amino acid sequence: CASSIVAEQPQHF. The full variable domain, rest sourced from reference TRBV19 and TRBJ1-5, is DGGITQSPKYLFRKEGQNVTLSCEQNLNHDAMYWYRQDPGQGLRLIYYSQIVNDFQKGDIAEGYSVSREKKESFPLTVTSAQKNPTAFYLCASSIVAEQPQHFGDGTRLSIL.

The chain uses TRBV3-1 (or the pseudogene TRBV3-2) and TRBJ2-2; D gene unclear. CDR3 length: 13 amino acids. V lost 1 base and J lost 5, with 5 bases in between. From germline, CDR1 is LGHDT and CDR2 YNNKEL (reference sequence). CDR3 sequence reads: CASSQVRTGELFF. The CDR3 bases are TGTGCCAGCAGCCAAGTGAGAACCGGGGAGCTGTTTTTT.

This chain links TRBV27 with TRBJ1-5; maybe TRBD1 (5 bases). The CDR3 contains 14 residues. CDR1 and CDR2 from the germline V gene are MNHEY and SMNVEV (reference sequence). With 4 bases removed from V and 0 bases from J, the gap between germline ends came to 7 bases. In DNA, the CDR3 is TGTGCCAGCAGTTACGGGGGTAGCAATCAGCCCCAGCATTTT. This sequence encodes CASSYGGSNQPQHF.

In nucleotides, the CDR3 is TGTGCCAGCAACCTGGAGAAAATGCAAGAGACCCAGTACTTC. Translating it yields CASNLEKMQETQYF. The chain has TRBV21-1 and TRBJ2-5; the table's D call TRBD2 went unverified against the DNA. TRBV21-1 is listed as a pseudogene. This CDR3 contains 14 residues.

This chain uses TRBV18 with TRBJ2-7; the match to TRBD1 covers 10 bases. The CDR3 contains 15 residues. Germline CDR1 and CDR2: KGHSH and LQKENI. Trimming removed 3 bases from V and 2 bases from J; junction bases left unmatched: 4. Here the CDR3 reads CASSPGQGGTYEQYF. The CDR3 bases are TGTGCCAGCTCACCCGGACAGGGGGGAACCTACGAGCAGTACTTC.

The sample holds a few counts of this clone. The V and J genes are TRBV7-3 and TRBJ1-1, with D tentatively TRBD1 (6 bases). V was cut by 0 bases and J by 4 bases, with 12 bases left in between. Germline CDR1 and CDR2: SGHTA and FQGTGA. This CDR3 has 15 amino acids. The CDR3 DNA reads as TGTGCCAGCAGCTTAACCGTGGGGGCCGGCACTGAAGCTTTCTTT. Residues: CASSLTVGAGTEAFF.

The chain employs TRBV30 and TRBJ2-7, with 7 nucleotides matching TRBD2. The V and J ends lost 0 bases and 2 bases, in that order; junction bases with no gene match: 10. Per the germline V gene, CDR1 is GTSNPN and CDR2 is SVGIG (reference sequence). The CDR3 length is 16 residues. This CDR3 reads CAWSVGGNSVPYEQYF. CDR3 sequence (DNA): TGTGCCTGGAGTGTGGGAGGGAACTCGGTGCCCTACGAGCAGTACTTC.

The chain links TRBV5-4 to TRBJ1-4, with D possibly being TRBD1 (5 bases). CDR3 length equals 15 residues. Per germline, CDR1 SGHNT and CDR2 YYREEE (reference sequence). Trimming pared 1 base from V and 6 bases from J, leaving 13 bases between. DNA of the CDR3: TGTGCCAGCAGCTTGTACCAGGGCGGGGATGAAAAACTGTTTTTT. Translation gives CASSLYQGGDEKLFF.

The rearrangement uses TRBV5-1 and TRBJ2-7; 8 bases line up with TRBD1. V gave up 0 bases and J gave up 5 bases; unmatched junction bases: 4. CDR3 size: 14 residues. Germline V CDR1 and CDR2: SGHRS, YFSETQ. The CDR3 loop reads CASSLVDRAHEQYF. Written as DNA, the CDR3 is TGCGCCAGCAGCTTGGTGGACAGGGCCCACGAGCAGTACTTC.

The CDR3, as DNA: TGTGCCTGGACTTCTAGGGGGGGCGTCTATGGCTACACCTTC. It yields the protein CAWTSRGGVYGYTF. The chain carries TRBV30 and TRBJ1-2, with D perhaps TRBD1 (6 bases). The CDR3 loop spans 14 amino acids. Germline V lookup: CDR1 GTSNPN, CDR2 SVGIG (reference sequence). The V end lost 4 bases, the J end lost 4 bases, and 16 bases lay between the germline ends.